The next 3 T cell receptor beta chains were all read from a single sample in a study of blood T cells in healthy people across ages. The authors ran a second PCR of about 6 to 11 cycles using a sample-barcoded 5' primer and a J-beta primer mix. One entry per CDR3 protein, called by TCRdb with MiXCR from the 5' RACE reads. The sample includes roughly 1.4 million distinct CDR3 sequences, 59% of them seen just once. Sequencing input: blood. The origin of the receptors is a man in his late teens or twenties in good health.

This chain connects TRBV28 to TRBJ2-1; D ambiguous. CDR1 MDHEN and CDR2 SYDVKM come from the germline V gene. The CDR3 contains 11 residues. Trimming cost V 10 bases and J 8 bases, with 12 bases left between them. The CDR3 loop reads CATQASDEQFF. As DNA, the CDR3 is TGTGCCACCCAGGCGTCCGATGAGCAGTTCTTC.

This clonotype was seen a handful of times. V gene TRBV12-3 or TRBV12-4 combines with J gene TRBJ1-2, with 8 bases matching TRBD1. V shed 10 bases, J shed 6 bases, and the junction held 4 bases outside the gene matches. This CDR3 region has 11 residues. In DNA form, the CDR3 reads TGTGCCACGACAGGGGTCCATGGCTACACCTTC. Amino acids: CATTGVHGYTF.

This clonotype was found a few times. This chain uses TRBV29-1 with TRBJ2-1, with D possibly matching TRBD2 (5 bases). V shed 1 base and J shed 7 bases, with 11 bases lying between them. Looked up from germline, CDR1 is SQVTM and CDR2 is ANQGSEA. There are 13 residues in the CDR3. The CDR3 DNA sequence: TGCAGCGTTGAAGGACTACGGGTAAATGAGCAGTTCTTC. This codes for CSVEGLRVNEQFF.